This T cell receptor beta chain was sequenced during a study of blood T cell repertoires in COVID-19. Recruitment covered roughly 22 US areas and drew participants whose ages spanned 18 to 89 years. Donors were grouped by their self-reported clinical history. Profiled with immunoSEQ multiplex PCR; TCRdb holds only in-frame clones, not every one. The sample includes 250,000 to 300,000 clones, 80% to 90% of them seen just once. V lost 6 bases and J lost 3; bases outside the gene matches: 7. Per the germline V gene, CDR1 is MNHEY and CDR2 is SVGAGI. This CDR3 has 14 amino acids. This chain links TRBV6-5 with TRBJ1-1, with 7 bases identical to TRBD1. Input material: PBMCs or T cells enriched from blood (not recorded which). The origin of this receptor is a man younger than 45 with acute COVID-19. Here the CDR3 reads CASRTGFGDTEAFF. CDR3 DNA sequence: TGTGCCAGCAGGACAGGGTTCGGCGACACTGAAGCTTTCTTT.